The sequence of this TCR beta chain was determined in a study of blood T cells in healthy people across ages. Primed by a sample-barcoded 5' primer and a J-beta primer mix, a second PCR proceeded for about 6 to 12 cycles. TCRdb re-analysed the 5' RACE reads in MiXCR, keeping a single row per CDR3 protein. The sample lists about 640,000 distinct CDR3 sequences, roughly 58% occurring once. Healthy Caucasian individuals from Russia aged about 6 to 100 served as donors. The CDR3 is 12 amino acids. Germline V lookup: CDR1 SGHTA, CDR2 FQGNSA. On this clonotype itself: The junction differs from germline at one of its ends, possibly a read error.

The chain is built from TRBV7-2 and TRBJ2-1; weak D call: TRBD1 (5 bases). The sample consisted of blood. The receptor was derived from a man in his sixties in good health. CDR3 loop: CASTPGYNERFF. The CDR3, as DNA: TGTGCCAGCACCCCAGGGTACAATGAGCGGTTCTTC.